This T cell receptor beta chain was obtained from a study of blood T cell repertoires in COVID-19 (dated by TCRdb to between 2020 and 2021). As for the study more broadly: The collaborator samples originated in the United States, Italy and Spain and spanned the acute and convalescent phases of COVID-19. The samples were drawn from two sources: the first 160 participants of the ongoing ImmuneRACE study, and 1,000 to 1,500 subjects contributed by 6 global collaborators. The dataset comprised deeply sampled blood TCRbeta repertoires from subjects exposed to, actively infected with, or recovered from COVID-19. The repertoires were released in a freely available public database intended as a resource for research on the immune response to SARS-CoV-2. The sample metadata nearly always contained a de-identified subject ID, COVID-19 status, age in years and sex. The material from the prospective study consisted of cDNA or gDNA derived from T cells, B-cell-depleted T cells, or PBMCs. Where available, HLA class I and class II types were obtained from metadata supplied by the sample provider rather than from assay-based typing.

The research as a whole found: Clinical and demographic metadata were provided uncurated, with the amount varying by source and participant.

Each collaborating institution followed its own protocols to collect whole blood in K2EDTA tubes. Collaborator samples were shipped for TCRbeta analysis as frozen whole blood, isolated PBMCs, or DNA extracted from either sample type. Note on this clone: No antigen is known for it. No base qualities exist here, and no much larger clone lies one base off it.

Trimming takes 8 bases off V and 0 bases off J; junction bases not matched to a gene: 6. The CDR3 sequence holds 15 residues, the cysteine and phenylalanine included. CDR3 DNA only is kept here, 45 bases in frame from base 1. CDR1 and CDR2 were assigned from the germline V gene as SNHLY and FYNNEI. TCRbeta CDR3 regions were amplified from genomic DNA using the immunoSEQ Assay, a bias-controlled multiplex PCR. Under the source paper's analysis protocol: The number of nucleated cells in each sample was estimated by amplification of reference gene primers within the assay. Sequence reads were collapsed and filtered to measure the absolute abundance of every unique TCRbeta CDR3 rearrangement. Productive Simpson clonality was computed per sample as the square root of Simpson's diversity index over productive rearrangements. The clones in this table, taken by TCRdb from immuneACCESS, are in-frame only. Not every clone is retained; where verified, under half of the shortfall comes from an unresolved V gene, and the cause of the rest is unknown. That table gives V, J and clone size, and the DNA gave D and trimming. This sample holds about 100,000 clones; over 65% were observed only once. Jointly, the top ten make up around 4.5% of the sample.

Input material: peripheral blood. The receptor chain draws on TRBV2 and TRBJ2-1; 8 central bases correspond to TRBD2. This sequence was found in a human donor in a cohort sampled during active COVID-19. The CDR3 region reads CASRGGTSSYNEQFF. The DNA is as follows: TGTGCCAGCCGCGGGGGGACCAGCTCCTACAATGAGCAGTTCTTC.